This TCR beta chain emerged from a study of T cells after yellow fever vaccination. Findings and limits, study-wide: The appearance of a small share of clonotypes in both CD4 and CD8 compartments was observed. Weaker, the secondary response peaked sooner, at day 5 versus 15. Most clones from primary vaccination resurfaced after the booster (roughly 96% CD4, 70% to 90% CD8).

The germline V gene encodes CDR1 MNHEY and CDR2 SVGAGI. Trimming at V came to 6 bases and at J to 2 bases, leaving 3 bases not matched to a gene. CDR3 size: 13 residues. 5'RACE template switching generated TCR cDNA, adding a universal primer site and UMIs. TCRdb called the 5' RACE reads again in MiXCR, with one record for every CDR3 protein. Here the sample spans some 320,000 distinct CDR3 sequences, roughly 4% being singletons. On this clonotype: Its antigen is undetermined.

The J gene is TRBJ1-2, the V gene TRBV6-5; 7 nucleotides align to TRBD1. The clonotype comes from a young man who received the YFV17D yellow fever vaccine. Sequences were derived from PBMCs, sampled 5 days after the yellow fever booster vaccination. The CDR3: CASRKGQNYGYTF. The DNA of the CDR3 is TGTGCCAGCAGAAAGGGACAGAACTATGGCTACACCTTC.